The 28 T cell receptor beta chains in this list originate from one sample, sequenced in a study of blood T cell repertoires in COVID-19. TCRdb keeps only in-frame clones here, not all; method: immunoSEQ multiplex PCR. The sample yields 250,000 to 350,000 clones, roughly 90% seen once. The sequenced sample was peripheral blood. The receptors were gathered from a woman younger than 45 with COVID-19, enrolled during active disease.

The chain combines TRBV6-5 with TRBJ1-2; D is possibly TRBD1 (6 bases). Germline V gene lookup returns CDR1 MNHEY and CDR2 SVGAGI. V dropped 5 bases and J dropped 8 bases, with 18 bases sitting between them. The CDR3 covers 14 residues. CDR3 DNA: TGTGCCAGCAGTAGGGACATGAAATCAGGCGGCTACACCTTC. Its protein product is CASSRDMKSGGYTF.

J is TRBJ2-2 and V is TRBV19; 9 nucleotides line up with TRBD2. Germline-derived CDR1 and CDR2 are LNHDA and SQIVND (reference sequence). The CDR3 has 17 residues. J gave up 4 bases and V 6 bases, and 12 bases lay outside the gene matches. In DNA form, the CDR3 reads TGTGCCAGTAGGATTTTTGCGGCGGGAGGGCCCACCGGGGAGCTGTTTTTT. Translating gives CASRIFAAGGPTGELFF.

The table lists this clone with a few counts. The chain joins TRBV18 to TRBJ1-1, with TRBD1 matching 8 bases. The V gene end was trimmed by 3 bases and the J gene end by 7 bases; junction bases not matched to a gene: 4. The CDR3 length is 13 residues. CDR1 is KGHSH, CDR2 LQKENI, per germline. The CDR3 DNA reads TGTGCCAGCTCACCTTCCGGGACAGGTGAAGCTTTCTTT. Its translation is CASSPSGTGEAFF.

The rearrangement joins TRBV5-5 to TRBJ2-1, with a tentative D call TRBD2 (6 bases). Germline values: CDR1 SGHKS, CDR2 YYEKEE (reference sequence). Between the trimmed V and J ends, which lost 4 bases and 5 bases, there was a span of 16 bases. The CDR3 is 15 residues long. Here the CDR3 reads CASSPSLTRNNEQFF. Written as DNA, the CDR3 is TGTGCCAGCAGCCCCTCTTTGACTAGGAACAATGAGCAGTTCTTC. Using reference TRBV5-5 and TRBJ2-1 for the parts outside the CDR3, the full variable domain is DAGVTQSPTHLIKTRGQQVTLRCSPISGHKSVSWYQQVLGQGPQFIFQYYEKEERGRGNFPDRFSARQFPNYSSELNVNALLLGDSALYLCASSPSLTRNNEQFFGPGTRLTVL.

This CDR3 reads CASSQTFRLAGGLDIQYF. DNA of the CDR3: TGCGCCAGCAGCCAAACTTTCCGGCTAGCGGGAGGTCTGGACATTCAGTACTTC. The gene calls are TRBV4-1 and TRBJ2-4; TRBD2 aligns across 11 bases. Per the germline V gene, CDR1 is MGHRA and CDR2 is YSYEKL. V lost 2 bases to trimming and J lost 8 bases; unmatched junction nucleotides: 14. The CDR3 loop spans 18 amino acids.

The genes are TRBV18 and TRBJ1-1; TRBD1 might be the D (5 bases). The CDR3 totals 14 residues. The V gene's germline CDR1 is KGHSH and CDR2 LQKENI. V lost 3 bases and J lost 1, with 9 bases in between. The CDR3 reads CASSPPDKNTEAFF. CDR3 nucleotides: TGTGCCAGCTCACCCCCGGACAAGAACACTGAAGCTTTCTTT.

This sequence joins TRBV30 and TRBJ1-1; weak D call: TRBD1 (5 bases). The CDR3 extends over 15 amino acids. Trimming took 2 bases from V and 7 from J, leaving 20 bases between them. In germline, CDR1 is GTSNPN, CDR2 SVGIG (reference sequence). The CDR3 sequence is CAWSSKRGLWDEAFF. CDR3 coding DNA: TGTGCCTGGAGTAGTAAAAGGGGTCTTTGGGATGAAGCTTTCTTT.

The CDR3 sequence is CSVRQGAYEQYF. CDR3 sequence (DNA): TGCAGCGTTAGACAGGGGGCCTACGAGCAGTACTTC. The genes are TRBV29-1 and TRBJ2-7; TRBD1 matches 9 bases. CDR3 length: 12 residues. V dropped 5 bases and J dropped 2; count of bases not matched to a gene: 1. CDR1 is SQVTM and CDR2 is ANQGSEA in the germline V gene.

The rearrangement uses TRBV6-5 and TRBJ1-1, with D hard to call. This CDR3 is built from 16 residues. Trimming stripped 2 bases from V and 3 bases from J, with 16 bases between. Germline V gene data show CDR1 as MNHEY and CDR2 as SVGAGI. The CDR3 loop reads CASSYRSQRADTEAFF. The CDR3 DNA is TGTGCCAGCAGTTACAGGTCGCAGAGGGCCGACACTGAAGCTTTCTTT.

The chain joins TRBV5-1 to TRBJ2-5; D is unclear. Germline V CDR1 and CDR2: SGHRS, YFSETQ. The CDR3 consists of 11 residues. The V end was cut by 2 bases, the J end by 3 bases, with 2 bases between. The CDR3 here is CASSFKETQYF. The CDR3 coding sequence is TGCGCCAGCAGCTTTAAAGAGACCCAGTACTTC.

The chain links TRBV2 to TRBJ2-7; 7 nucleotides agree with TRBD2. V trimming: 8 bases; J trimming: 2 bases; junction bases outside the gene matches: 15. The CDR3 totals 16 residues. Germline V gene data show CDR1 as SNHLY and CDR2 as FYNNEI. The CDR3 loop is CASLRTHRAGPYEQYF. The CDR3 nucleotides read TGTGCCAGCCTCCGGACCCATAGAGCGGGACCCTACGAGCAGTACTTC.

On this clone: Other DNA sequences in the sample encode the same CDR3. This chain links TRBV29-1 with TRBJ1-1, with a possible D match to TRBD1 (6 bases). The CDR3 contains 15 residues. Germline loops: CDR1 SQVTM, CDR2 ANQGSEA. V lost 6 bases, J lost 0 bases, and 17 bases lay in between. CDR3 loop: CSVDTGQGMNTEAFF. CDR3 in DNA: TGCAGCGTCGACACGGGGCAGGGGATGAACACTGAAGCTTTCTTT. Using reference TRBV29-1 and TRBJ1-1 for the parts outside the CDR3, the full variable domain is SAVISQKPSRDICQRGTSLTIQCQVDSQVTMMFWYRQQPGQSLTLIATANQGSEATYESGFVIDKFPISRPNLTFSTLTVSNMSPEDSSIYLCSVDTGQGMNTEAFFGQGTRLTVV.

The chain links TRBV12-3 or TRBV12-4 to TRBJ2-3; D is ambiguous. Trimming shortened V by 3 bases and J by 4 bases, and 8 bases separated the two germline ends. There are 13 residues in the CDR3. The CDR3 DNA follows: TGTGCCAGCAGTTTCTCAAGCTCAGATACGCAGTATTTT. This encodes CASSFSSSDTQYF.

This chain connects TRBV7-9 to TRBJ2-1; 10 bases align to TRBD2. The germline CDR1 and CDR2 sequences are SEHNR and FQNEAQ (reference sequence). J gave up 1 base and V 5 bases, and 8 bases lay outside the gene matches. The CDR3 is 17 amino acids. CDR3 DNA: TGTGCCAGCAGCGACGATAGCGGGAGGCCTTCCTACAATGAGCAGTTCTTC. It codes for CASSDDSGRPSYNEQFF. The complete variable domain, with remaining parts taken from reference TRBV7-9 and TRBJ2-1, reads DTGVSQNPRHKITKRGQNVTFRCDPISEHNRLYWYRQTLGQGPEFLTYFQNEAQLEKSRLLSDRFSAERPKGSFSTLEIQRTEQGDSAMYLCASSDDSGRPSYNEQFFGPGTRLTVL.

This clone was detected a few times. In DNA form, the CDR3 reads TGCGCCAGCAACGGGGGCGGGGGGCCAGAGACCCAGTACTTC. Residues: CASNGGGGPETQYF. The chain uses TRBV5-1 and TRBJ2-5; TRBD2 aligns across 8 bases. Losses at the gene ends were 6 bases for V and 4 bases for J; bases not matched to a gene: 8. Germline V gene sequence: CDR1 SGHRS, CDR2 YFSETQ. This CDR3 has 14 residues.

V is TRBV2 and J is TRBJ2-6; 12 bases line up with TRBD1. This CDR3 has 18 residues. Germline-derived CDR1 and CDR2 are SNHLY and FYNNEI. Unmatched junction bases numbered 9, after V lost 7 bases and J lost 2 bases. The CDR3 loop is CASKELGQGAPGANVLTF. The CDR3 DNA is TGTGCCAGCAAAGAACTGGGACAGGGGGCCCCTGGGGCCAACGTCCTGACTTTC.

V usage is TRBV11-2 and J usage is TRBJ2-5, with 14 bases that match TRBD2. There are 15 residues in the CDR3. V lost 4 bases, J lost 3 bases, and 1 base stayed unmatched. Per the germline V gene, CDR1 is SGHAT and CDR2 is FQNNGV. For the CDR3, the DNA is TGTGCCAGCAGCTCGGGACTAGCGGGAGAAGAGACCCAGTACTTC. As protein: CASSSGLAGEETQYF. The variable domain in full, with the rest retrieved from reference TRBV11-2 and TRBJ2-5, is EAGVAQSPRYKIIEKRQSVAFWCNPISGHATLYWYQQILGQGPKLLIQFQNNGVVDDSQLPKDRFSAERLKGVDSTLKIQPAKLEDSAVYLCASSSGLAGEETQYFGPGTRLLVL.

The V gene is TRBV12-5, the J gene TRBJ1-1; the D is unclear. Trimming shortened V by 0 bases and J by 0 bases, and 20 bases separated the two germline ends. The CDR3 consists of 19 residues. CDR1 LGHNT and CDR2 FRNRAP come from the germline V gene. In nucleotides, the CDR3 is TGTGCTAGTGGTTTGGTACATGATGGCAAGTTGTTCATGAACACTGAAGCTTTCTTT. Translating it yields CASGLVHDGKLFMNTEAFF.

The CDR3 sequence: CASSLRGGYEQYF. The CDR3 DNA sequence: TGTGCCAGCAGCTTGCGGGGTGGCTACGAGCAGTACTTC. The chain employs TRBV5-6 and TRBJ2-7, with TRBD2 as a possible D gene (5 bases). V lost 1 base and J 3 bases, leaving 8 bases between the germline ends. The CDR3 covers 13 residues. The germline gives CDR1 SGHDT, CDR2 YYEEEE.

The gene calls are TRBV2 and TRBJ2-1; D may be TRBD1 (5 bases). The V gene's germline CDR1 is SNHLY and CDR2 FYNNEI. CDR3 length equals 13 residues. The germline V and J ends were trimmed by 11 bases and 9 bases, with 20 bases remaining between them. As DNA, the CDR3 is TGTGCCGTGAGCCAAGGACCCCAGGGTGAGCAGTTCTTC. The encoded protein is CAVSQGPQGEQFF.

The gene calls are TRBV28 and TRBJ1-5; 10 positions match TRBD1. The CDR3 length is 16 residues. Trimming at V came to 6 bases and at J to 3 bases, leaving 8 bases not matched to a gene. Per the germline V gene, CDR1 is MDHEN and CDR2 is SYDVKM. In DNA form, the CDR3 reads TGTGCCAGCAGAATTGGACAGGGGGGCCCCAATCAGCCCCAGCATTTT. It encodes CASRIGQGGPNQPQHF.

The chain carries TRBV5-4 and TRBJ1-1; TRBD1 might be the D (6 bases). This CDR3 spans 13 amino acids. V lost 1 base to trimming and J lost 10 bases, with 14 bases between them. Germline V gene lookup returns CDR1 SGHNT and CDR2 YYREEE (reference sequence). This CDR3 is CASSLIDRPLAFF. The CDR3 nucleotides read TGTGCCAGCAGCTTGATCGACAGGCCTCTAGCTTTCTTT.

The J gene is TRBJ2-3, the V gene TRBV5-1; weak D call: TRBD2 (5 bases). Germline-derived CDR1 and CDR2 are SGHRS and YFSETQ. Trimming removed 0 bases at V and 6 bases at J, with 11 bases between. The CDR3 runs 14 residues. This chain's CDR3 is CASSLVVQRDTQYF. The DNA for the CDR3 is TGCGCCAGCAGCTTGGTAGTGCAGCGGGATACGCAGTATTTT.

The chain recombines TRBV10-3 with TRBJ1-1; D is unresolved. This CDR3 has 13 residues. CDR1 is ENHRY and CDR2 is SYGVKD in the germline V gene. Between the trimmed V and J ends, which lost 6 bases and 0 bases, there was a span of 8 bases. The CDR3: CAISTRMNTEAFF. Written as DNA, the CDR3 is TGTGCCATCAGCACGAGGATGAACACTGAAGCTTTCTTT.

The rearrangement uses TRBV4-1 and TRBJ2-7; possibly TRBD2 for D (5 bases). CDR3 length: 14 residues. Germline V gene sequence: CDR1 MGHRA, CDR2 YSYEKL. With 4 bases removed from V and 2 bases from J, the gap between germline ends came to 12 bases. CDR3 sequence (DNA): TGCGCCAGCAGCCGTCCGGGGATAACCTACGAGCAGTACTTC. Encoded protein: CASSRPGITYEQYF.

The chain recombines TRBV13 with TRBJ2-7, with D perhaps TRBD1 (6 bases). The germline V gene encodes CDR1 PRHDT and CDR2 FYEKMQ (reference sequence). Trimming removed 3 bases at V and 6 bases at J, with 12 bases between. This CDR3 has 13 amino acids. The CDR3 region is CASSLGAGREQYF. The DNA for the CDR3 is TGTGCCAGCAGCTTGGGGGCAGGGCGCGAGCAGTACTTC.

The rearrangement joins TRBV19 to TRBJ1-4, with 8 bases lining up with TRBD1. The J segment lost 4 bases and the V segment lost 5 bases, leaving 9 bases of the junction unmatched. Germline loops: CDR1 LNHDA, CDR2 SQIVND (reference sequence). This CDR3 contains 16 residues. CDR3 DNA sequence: TGTGCCAGTAGTCCCGATACAGGGGGTGTTAATGAAAAACTGTTTTTT. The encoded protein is CASSPDTGGVNEKLFF.

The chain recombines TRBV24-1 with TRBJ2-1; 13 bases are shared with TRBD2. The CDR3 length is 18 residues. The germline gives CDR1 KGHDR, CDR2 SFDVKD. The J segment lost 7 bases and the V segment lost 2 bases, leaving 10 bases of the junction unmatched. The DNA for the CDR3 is TGTGCCACCAGTGATTCAACATCGGGACTAGCGGGACCAAATGAGCAGTTCTTC. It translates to CATSDSTSGLAGPNEQFF.